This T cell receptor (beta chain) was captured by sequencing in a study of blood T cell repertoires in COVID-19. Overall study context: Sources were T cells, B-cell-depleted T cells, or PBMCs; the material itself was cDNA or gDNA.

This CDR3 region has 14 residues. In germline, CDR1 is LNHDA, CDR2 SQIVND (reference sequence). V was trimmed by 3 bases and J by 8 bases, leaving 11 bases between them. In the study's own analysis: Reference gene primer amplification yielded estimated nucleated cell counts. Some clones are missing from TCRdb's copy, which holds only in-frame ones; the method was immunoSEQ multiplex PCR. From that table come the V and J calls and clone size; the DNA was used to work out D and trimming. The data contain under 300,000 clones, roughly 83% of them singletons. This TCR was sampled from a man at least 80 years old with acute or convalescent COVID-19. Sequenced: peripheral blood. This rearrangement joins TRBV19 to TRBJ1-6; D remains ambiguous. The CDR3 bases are TGTGCCAGTAGTATGGACTTAAGTTATTCACCCCTCCACTTT. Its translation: CASSMDLSYSPLHF.